The 21 T cell receptor beta chains presented below share a single source sample, sequenced in a study of blood T cell repertoires in COVID-19 (dated by TCRdb to 2019 to 2021). The receptor library was made with the immunoSEQ multiplex PCR assay. TCRdb stores this immuneACCESS table with in-frame sequences only. Part of the clones is absent; in the studies checked, under half of the shortfall reflects unresolved V genes, and no reason is known for the rest. Counted in this sample were about 220,000 clones; approximately 83% of them appeared once. The top ten clonotypes cover about 3.7% of the sample. Specimen: PBMCs or T cells enriched from blood (not recorded which). These receptors were obtained from a woman aged 60-70 years who had recovered from COVID-19.

The rearrangement links TRBV5-4 to TRBJ1-2; 11 nucleotides agree with TRBD1. After removal of 0 bases from V and 7 bases from J, the junction contained 8 bases not matched to a gene. The CDR3 consists of 16 residues. The germline V gene has CDR1 SGHNT and CDR2 YYREEE (reference sequence). CDR3 sequence: CASSLGGTGGSGGYTF. The CDR3 DNA is TGTGCCAGCAGCTTGGGAGGGACAGGGGGATCCGGTGGCTACACCTTC.

The genes are TRBV7-9 and TRBJ1-1; TRBD1 might be the D (5 bases). CDR3 length: 15 residues. The ends were cut back, 4 bases at V and 1 base at J, with 13 bases in the middle. Germline values: CDR1 SEHNR, CDR2 FQNEAQ (reference sequence). This CDR3 reads CASSSPGRGNTEAFF. CDR3 bases: TGTGCCAGCAGCTCCCCCGGGAGGGGGAACACTGAAGCTTTCTTT. The variable domain in full, completed from reference TRBV7-9 and TRBJ1-1, reads DTGVSQNPRHKITKRGQNVTFRCDPISEHNRLYWYRQTLGQGPEFLTYFQNEAQLEKSRLLSDRFSAERPKGSFSTLEIQRTEQGDSAMYLCASSSPGRGNTEAFFGQGTRLTVV.

This rearrangement joins TRBV6-5 to TRBJ2-7, with D perhaps TRBD1 (6 bases). CDR3 length: 13 residues. The ends were cut back, 5 bases at V and 3 bases at J, with 11 bases in the middle. Germline CDR1 MNHEY, CDR2 SVGAGI. The chain's CDR3 is CASSTAGDYEQYF. The CDR3 DNA follows: TGTGCCAGCAGTACAGCAGGGGACTACGAGCAGTACTTC.

V usage is TRBV7-2 and J usage is TRBJ2-1; 7 nucleotides align to TRBD2. Germline CDR1 SGHTA, CDR2 FQGNSA. Trimming cost V 4 bases and J 0 bases; bases outside gene matches: 6. The CDR3 is 16 amino acids. Here the CDR3 DNA reads TGTGCCAGCAGCTCCCTGGGCGGGAGCTCCTACAATGAGCAGTTCTTC. It specifies CASSSLGGSSYNEQFF.

The chain combines TRBV5-5 with TRBJ1-1; possible D gene TRBD1, 5 bases. In germline, CDR1 is SGHKS, CDR2 YYEKEE (reference sequence). Trimming shortened V by 5 bases and J by 4 bases, and 15 bases separated the two germline ends. The length of the CDR3 is 14 residues. CDR3 sequence reads: CASRTLGGGTEAFF. The CDR3 nucleotides are TGTGCCAGCAGGACATTGGGGGGAGGCACTGAAGCTTTCTTT.

The gene calls are TRBV28 and TRBJ2-1; D remains unclear. V was clipped by 2 bases and J by 0 bases, with 8 bases between them. Germline V gene data show CDR1 as MDHEN and CDR2 as SYDVKM. The CDR3 is made up of 15 amino acids. This CDR3 is CASSLIRSSYNEQFF. The CDR3 region has the DNA TGTGCCAGCAGTTTAATACGGAGCTCCTACAATGAGCAGTTCTTC. Drawing the rest from reference TRBV28 and TRBJ2-1, the complete variable domain is DVKVTQSSRYLVKRTGEKVFLECVQDMDHENMFWYRQDPGLGLRLIYFSYDVKMKEKGDIPEGYSVSREKKERFSLILESASTNQTSMYLCASSLIRSSYNEQFFGPGTRLTVL.

The V gene is TRBV5-1, the J gene TRBJ2-7; perhaps TRBD1 as D (5 bases). Germline V gene lookup returns CDR1 SGHRS and CDR2 YFSETQ. The CDR3 has 15 residues. Trimming cost V 0 bases and J 5 bases, with 15 bases left between them. The CDR3 DNA sequence: TGCGCCAGCAGCTTGGAAGGGCCCAGGGTCCACGAGCAGTACTTC. Its protein is CASSLEGPRVHEQYF.

This rearrangement joins TRBV9 to TRBJ2-3; 11 nucleotides line up with TRBD2. Germline CDR1 reads SGDLS; CDR2 reads YYNGEE. V gave up 4 bases and J gave up 3 bases; unmatched junction bases: 7. This CDR3 has 16 residues. The CDR3 DNA sequence: TGTGCCAGCAGCAAAACCGGGACTAGCGGAACAGATACGCAGTATTTT. Translated: CASSKTGTSGTDTQYF.

This chain uses TRBV25-1 with TRBJ2-7; TRBD1 aligns across 10 bases. Per germline, CDR1 MGHDK and CDR2 SYGVNS. The CDR3 length is 15 residues. V trimming: 7 bases; J trimming: 6 bases; junction bases outside the gene matches: 12. CDR3 region: CASKEHGDRGGEQYF. The CDR3 region has the DNA TGTGCCAGCAAGGAACACGGGGACAGGGGAGGCGAGCAGTACTTC.

The chain combines TRBV2 with TRBJ2-5, with D possibly being TRBD1 (6 bases). Germline CDR1 and CDR2: SNHLY and FYNNEI. The CDR3 consists of 15 residues. The V and J ends lost 2 bases and 2 bases respectively, with 12 bases between them. Written as DNA, the CDR3 is TGTGCCAGCAGTGAAACTAGGACAGATCAAGAGACCCAGTACTTC. Translating it yields CASSETRTDQETQYF.

J is TRBJ1-2 and V is TRBV7-2; 8 positions agree with TRBD1. CDR1 is SGHTA and CDR2 is FQGNSA in the germline V gene. Losses at the gene ends were 1 base for V and 5 bases for J; bases not matched to a gene: 6. The CDR3 spans 15 residues. The CDR3 coding sequence is TGTGCCAGCAGCTTAGAGGACAGGGCCCGGTATGGCTACACCTTC. Amino acids: CASSLEDRARYGYTF. The variable domain in full, with the rest retrieved from reference TRBV7-2 and TRBJ1-2, is GAGVSQSPSNKVTEKGKDVELRCDPISGHTALYWYRQSLGQGLEFLIYFQGNSAPDKSGLPSDRFSAERTGGSVSTLTIQRTQQEDSAVYLCASSLEDRARYGYTFGSGTRLTVV.

The chain has TRBV5-5 and TRBJ1-5; D unclear. V was shortened by 2 bases and J by 0 bases, with 9 bases between the two germline ends. Germline-derived CDR1 and CDR2 are SGHKS and YYEKEE (reference sequence). This CDR3 is 15 amino acids long. This CDR3 reads CASSLGSNSNQPQHF. The CDR3 DNA is TGTGCCAGCAGCTTAGGGAGCAATAGCAATCAGCCCCAGCATTTT.

The CDR3 region is CATSRAGPGVAGELFF. In DNA, the CDR3 is TGTGCCACCAGCAGAGCGGGGCCAGGGGTGGCCGGGGAGCTGTTTTTT. This chain uses TRBV15 with TRBJ2-2; D may be TRBD1 (6 bases). Trimming took 1 base from V and 6 from J, leaving 15 bases between them. CDR3 length: 16 amino acids. CDR1 is LNHNV, CDR2 YYDKDF, per germline (reference sequence).

V is TRBV10-3 and J is TRBJ2-7, with 11 bases matching TRBD1. In germline, CDR1 is ENHRY, CDR2 SYGVKD. CDR3 size: 14 residues. J was trimmed by 7 bases and V by 5 bases; bases with no gene match: 7. CDR3 bases: TGTGCCATCAGTAGAGGACAGGGGGCCTTGGAGCAGTACTTC. Protein: CAISRGQGALEQYF.

V usage is TRBV5-1 and J usage is TRBJ1-1; D perhaps matches TRBD1 (5 bases). Germline values: CDR1 SGHRS, CDR2 YFSETQ. V was shortened by 5 bases and J by 0 bases, with 14 bases between the two germline ends. This CDR3 comprises 15 residues. Here the CDR3 DNA reads TGCGCCAGCAGGGCGTGGGAGGGGATGAACACTGAAGCTTTCTTT. Protein product: CASRAWEGMNTEAFF.

This chain links TRBV7-2 with TRBJ2-1, with D maybe TRBD2 (6 bases). The CDR3 has 15 amino acids. V shed 3 bases and J shed 0 bases, with 9 bases lying between them. CDR1 and CDR2 (germline): SGHTA, FQGNSA. The DNA for the CDR3 is TGTGCCAGCAGCTTGGACGGGAGCTCCTACAATGAGCAGTTCTTC. This codes for CASSLDGSSYNEQFF.

The chain carries TRBV5-6 and TRBJ2-7; D is ambiguous. CDR3 size: 12 residues. Deletions cut 3 bases from V and 4 bases from J, with 8 bases between. Germline CDR1 and CDR2: SGHDT and YYEEEE. This CDR3 reads CASSWAEYEQYF. The CDR3, as DNA: TGTGCCAGCAGCTGGGCTGAGTACGAGCAGTACTTC.

V gene TRBV5-1 combines with J gene TRBJ1-6, with D uncertain. Trimming shortened V by 0 bases and J by 9 bases, and 13 bases separated the two germline ends. CDR1 and CDR2 from the germline V gene are SGHRS and YFSETQ. The CDR3 totals 15 residues. The CDR3 region has the DNA TGCGCCAGCAGCTTGGCGGGGATTATGGTTTCACCCCTCCACTTT. It specifies CASSLAGIMVSPLHF.

V is TRBV10-2 and J is TRBJ1-5; 7 nucleotides line up with TRBD1. Germline CDR1 is WSHSY and CDR2 is SAAADI. The ends lost 6 bases at V and 5 bases at J; junction bases unmatched: 7. This CDR3 comprises 14 residues. The CDR3 spells CASSATGADQPQHF. The CDR3 DNA is TGCGCCAGCAGCGCTACAGGGGCCGATCAGCCCCAGCATTTT.

The chain has TRBV5-6 and TRBJ1-2, with 8 bases that match TRBD1. The CDR3 has 15 residues. Per germline, CDR1 SGHDT and CDR2 YYEEEE. Germline trimming cut 3 bases from V and 8 bases from J; bases unmatched to any gene: 12. CDR3 sequence: CASSSYTGGGGGYTF. CDR3 bases: TGTGCCAGCAGCTCGTACACAGGGGGTGGAGGCGGCTACACCTTC.

This chain joins TRBV12-3 or TRBV12-4 and TRBJ1-2, with D possibly TRBD1 on 6 matching bases. V was clipped by 3 bases and J by 8 bases, with 10 bases between them. This CDR3 contains 12 residues. CDR3: CASSFAGGGYTF. CDR3 bases: TGTGCCAGCAGTTTTGCTGGGGGCGGCTACACCTTC.